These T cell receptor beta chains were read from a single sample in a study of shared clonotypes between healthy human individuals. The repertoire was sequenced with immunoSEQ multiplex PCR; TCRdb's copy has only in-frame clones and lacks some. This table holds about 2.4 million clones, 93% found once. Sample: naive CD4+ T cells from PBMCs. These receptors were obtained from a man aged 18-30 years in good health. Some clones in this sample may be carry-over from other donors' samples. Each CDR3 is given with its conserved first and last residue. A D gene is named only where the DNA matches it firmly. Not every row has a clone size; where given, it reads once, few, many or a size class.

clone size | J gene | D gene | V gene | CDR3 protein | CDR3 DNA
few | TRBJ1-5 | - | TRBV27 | CASSLVGLGQPQHF | TGTGCCAGCAGTTTAGTGGGGCTAGGACAGCCCCAGCATTTT
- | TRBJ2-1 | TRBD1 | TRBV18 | CASSPPAPGTGNRHEQFF | TGTGCCAGCTCACCGCCTGCCCCCGGGACAGGGAATAGACATGAGCAGTTCTTC
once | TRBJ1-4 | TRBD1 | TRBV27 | CASSLWGQNEKLFF | TGTGCCAGCAGTTTATGGGGACAGAATGAAAAACTGTTTTTT
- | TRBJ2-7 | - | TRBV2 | CASNRFSNEQYF | TGTGCCAGCAACCGGTTTTCCAACGAGCAGTACTTC
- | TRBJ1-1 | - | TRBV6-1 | CASRPGPGHLAFF | TGTGCCAGCAGACCGGGACCGGGACATCTGGCTTTCTTT
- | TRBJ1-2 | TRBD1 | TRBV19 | CASSINRGSYGYTF | TGTGCCAGTAGTATAAACAGGGGGTCCTATGGCTACACCTTC
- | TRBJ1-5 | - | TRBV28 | CASGDLSGQPQHF | TGTGCCAGTGGGGACCTTAGCGGTCAGCCCCAGCATTTT
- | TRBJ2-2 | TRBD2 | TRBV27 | CASSLRTSGRPTAGELFF | TGTGCCAGCAGTTTAAGGACTAGCGGGAGACCCACGGCCGGGGAGCTGTTTTTT
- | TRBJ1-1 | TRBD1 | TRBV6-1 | CASSNRQGLGTEAFF | TGTGCCAGCAGTAATAGACAGGGGTTGGGGACTGAAGCTTTCTTT
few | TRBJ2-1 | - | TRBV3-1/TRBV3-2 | CASSHQFF | TGTGCCAGCAGCCACCAGTTCTTC
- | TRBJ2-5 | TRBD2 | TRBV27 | CASSPRTSGRAVETQYF | TGTGCCAGCAGTCCCCGGACTAGCGGGAGGGCCGTGGAGACCCAGTACTTC
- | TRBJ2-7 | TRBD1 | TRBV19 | CASSDPGQGGSYEQYF | TGTGCCAGTTCGGACCCCGGACAGGGCGGCTCCTACGAGCAGTACTTC
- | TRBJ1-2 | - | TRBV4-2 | CASSQEGQGGYGYTF | TGTGCCAGCAGCCAAGAGGGGCAGGGTGGGTATGGCTACACCTTC
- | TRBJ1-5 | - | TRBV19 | CASSGGPSSNQPQHF | TGTGCCAGTAGTGGGGGCCCCTCTAGCAATCAGCCCCAGCATTTT
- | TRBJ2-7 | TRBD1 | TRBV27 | CASSRTGYSYEQYF | TGTGCCAGCTCACGGACAGGTTACTCCTACGAGCAGTACTTC
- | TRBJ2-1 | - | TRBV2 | CASAGFNEQFF | TGTGCCAGCGCAGGATTCAATGAGCAGTTCTTC
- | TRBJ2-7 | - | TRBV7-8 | CASSLAGHSYEQYF | TGTGCCAGCAGCTTAGCGGGCCACTCCTACGAGCAGTACTTC
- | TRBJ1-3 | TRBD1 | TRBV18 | CASSPVRTGSGNTIYF | TGTGCCAGCTCACCTGTTAGGACAGGGTCTGGAAACACCATATATTTT
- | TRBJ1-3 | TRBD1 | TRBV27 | CASSLQGQGNTIYF | TGTGCCAGCAGTTTACAGGGACAGGGAAACACCATATATTTT
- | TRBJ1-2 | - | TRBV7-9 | CASSFLVGRSSYDYGYTF | TGTGCCAGCAGCTTTCTCGTGGGTAGGTCGAGCTATGACTATGGCTACACCTTC
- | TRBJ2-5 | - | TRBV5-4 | CGTSGTPQGETQYF | TGTGGTACATCTGGAACCCCCCAAGGGGAGACCCAGTACTTC
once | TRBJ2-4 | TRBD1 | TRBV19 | CASSKQGAAKNIQYF | TGTGCCAGTAGTAAACAGGGGGCAGCCAAAAACATTCAGTACTTC
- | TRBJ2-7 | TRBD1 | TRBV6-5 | CASSKTGKGYEQYF | TGTGCCAGCAGTAAGACAGGGAAAGGCTACGAGCAGTACTTC
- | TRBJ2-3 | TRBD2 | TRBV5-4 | CASSLTSGARTDTQYF | TGTGCCAGCAGCCTGACTAGCGGGGCCCGCACAGATACGCAGTATTTT
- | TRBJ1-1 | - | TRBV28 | CASSLDGYTEAFF | TGTGCCAGCAGTCTGGACGGGTACACTGAAGCTTTCTTT
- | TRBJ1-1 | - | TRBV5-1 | CASSPIRKNTEAFF | TGCGCCAGCAGCCCGATACGGAAGAACACTGAAGCTTTCTTT
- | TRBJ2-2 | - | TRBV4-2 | CASSQGEAGRARTGELFF | TGTGCCAGCAGCCAAGGTGAAGCGGGTCGGGCAAGAACCGGGGAGCTGTTTTTT
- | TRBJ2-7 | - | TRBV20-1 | CSARGPYEQYF | TGCAGTGCTAGAGGGCCATACGAGCAGTACTTC
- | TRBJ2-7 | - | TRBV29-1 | CSAHPSYEQYF | TGCAGCGCCCATCCGTCCTACGAGCAGTACTTC
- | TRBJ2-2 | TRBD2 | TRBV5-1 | CAGSETSTSTGELFF | TGCGCCGGGAGCGAGACTAGCACTAGCACCGGGGAGCTGTTTTTT
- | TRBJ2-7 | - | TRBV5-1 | CASSSTGPTYEQYF | TGCGCCAGCAGCTCTACAGGTCCTACCTACGAGCAGTACTTC
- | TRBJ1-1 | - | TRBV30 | CAWSAGGFEAFF | TGTGCCTGGAGCGCCGGGGGGTTTGAAGCTTTCTTT
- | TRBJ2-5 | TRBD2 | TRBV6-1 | CASSEDAGLAWETQYF | TGTGCCAGCAGTGAAGACGCGGGACTAGCGTGGGAGACCCAGTACTTC
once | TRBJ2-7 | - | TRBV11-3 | CASSLDGSSYEQYF | TGTGCCAGCAGCTTAGACGGGAGCTCCTACGAGCAGTACTTC
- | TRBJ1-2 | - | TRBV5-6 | CASSTQGRGLGAGYTF | TGTGCCAGCAGCACGCAGGGCAGGGGATTGGGTGCGGGCTACACCTTC
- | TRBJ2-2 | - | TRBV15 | CATSRKGEFAGELFF | TGTGCCACCAGCAGGAAGGGGGAGTTTGCCGGGGAGCTGTTTTTT
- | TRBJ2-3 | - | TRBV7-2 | CASSLEGSSTDTQYF | TGTGCCAGCAGCTTAGAGGGGTCCTCCACAGATACGCAGTATTTT
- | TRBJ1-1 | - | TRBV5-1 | CASSLQPGRGEAFF | TGCGCCAGCAGCCTTCAACCCGGTCGGGGTGAAGCTTTCTTT
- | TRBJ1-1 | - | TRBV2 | CASTQDGGNTEAFF | TGTGCCAGCACCCAGGACGGGGGAAATACTGAAGCTTTCTTT
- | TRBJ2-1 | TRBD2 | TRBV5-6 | CASSIGLALNEQFF | TGTGCCAGCAGCATCGGACTAGCGCTCAATGAGCAGTTCTTC
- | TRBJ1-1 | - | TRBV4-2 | CASSRFVARAQLMNTEAFF | TGTGCCAGCAGCCGATTCGTCGCCCGGGCGCAACTTATGAACACTGAAGCTTTCTTT